This T cell receptor (beta chain) was retrieved from a study of patients and donors after allogeneic stem cell transplantation. A single record per CDR3 protein comes from TCRdb applying MiXCR to the RT-PCR reads. The data show under 200,000 distinct CDR3 sequences, around 28% seen once. This clonotype was counted only a few times. V was clipped by 0 bases and J by 4 bases, with 9 bases between them. Germline V gene lookup returns CDR1 KGHSH and CDR2 LQKENI. The CDR3 has 15 residues. The sample comprised blood, either unsorted or a sorted T cell fraction (not recorded which). This clonotype was sampled from a human donor who was either an allogeneic HSCT recipient or a stem cell or donor lymphocyte infusion donor (not recorded which). It is not recorded whose cells these are; they may come from a transplant donor. J is TRBJ1-4 and V is TRBV18, with D possibly being TRBD1 (5 bases). In nucleotides, the CDR3 is TGTGCCAGCTCACCACCGGGGACGCATAATGAAAAACTGTTTTTT. Protein: CASSPPGTHNEKLFF. The full variable domain, with the rest looked up from reference TRBV18 and TRBJ1-4, is NAGVMQNPRHLVRRRGQEARLRCSPMKGHSHVYWYRQLPEEGLKFMVYLQKENIIDESGMPKERFSAEFPKEGPSILRIQQVVRGDSAAYFCASSPPGTHNEKLFFGSGTQLSVL.